A selection of T cell receptor beta chains follows, all from one sample in a study of blood T cells in healthy people across ages. TCRdb re-analysed the 5' RACE reads in MiXCR, keeping a single row per CDR3 protein. The repertoire has over a million distinct CDR3 sequences, approximately 42% of them found once; the top ten carry around 4%. Sample: blood. The receptors come from a woman younger than 35 in good health. Both conserved end residues are part of each CDR3. The D gene is left open where the match is weak. Size is omitted from some rows. Given values are once, few, many or a class for expanded clones.

v_gene	j_gene	d_gene	abundance	CDR3nt	CDR3aa
TRBV7-6	TRBJ2-1	-	-	TGTGCCAGCAGCTTAGCGCTTGGGACTCAAGCCTACGATGAGCAGTTCTTC	CASSLALGTQAYDEQFF
TRBV12-3/TRBV12-4	TRBJ2-7	-	-	TGTGCCAGCAGTGCCCTTCACGAGCAGTACTTC	CASSALHEQYF
TRBV14	TRBJ2-1	-	-	TGTGCCAGCAGCCCCCGATCGTCTTACAGAGTGCAGTTCTTC	CASSPRSSYRVQFF
TRBV7-2	TRBJ2-2	TRBD2	-	TGTGCCAGCAGCTTATCGGGACTAGCGGGAACCGGGGAGCTGTTTTTT	CASSLSGLAGTGELFF
TRBV2	TRBJ2-7	TRBD2	-	TGTGCCAGCAGGAAAAGCGGGAGTACAGTATACGAGCAGTACTTC	CASRKSGSTVYEQYF
TRBV25-1	TRBJ2-3	-	-	TGTGCCAGCAGTGAGCCTTCCAGATTGCGGTACAGCACAGATACGCAGTATTTT	CASSEPSRLRYSTDTQYF
TRBV4-3	TRBJ1-2	-	-	TGCGCCAGCAGCCAACACAGCTCCTATGGCTACACCTTC	CASSQHSSYGYTF
TRBV6-5	TRBJ1-5	-	-	TGTGCCAGCAGTGACCCTGGGCGCAATCAGCCCCAGCATTTT	CASSDPGRNQPQHF
TRBV12-5	TRBJ2-3	-	-	TGTGCTAGTGGTTTGGTAAGGGTCCCGCAGTCAGGACTCCCAGATACGCAGTATTTT	CASGLVRVPQSGLPDTQYF
TRBV6-5	TRBJ2-1	TRBD1	many	TGTGCCAGCAGTATCAGGGGGCCCAGGGATGAGCAGTTCTTC	CASSIRGPRDEQFF
TRBV29-1	TRBJ1-2	-	-	TGCAGCGTGGTCGAGGGGGGTGGCTACACCTTC	CSVVEGGGYTF
TRBV6-4	TRBJ2-7	-	few	TGTGCCAGCATCCAACAGGGATCCCTCTCCTACGAGCAGTACTTC	CASIQQGSLSYEQYF
TRBV7-2	TRBJ2-3	TRBD2	few	TGTGCCAGCAGCCCGGTGGGACTAGCGGGAGATACGCAGTATTTT	CASSPVGLAGDTQYF
TRBV6-6	TRBJ2-5	-	few	TGTGCCAGCGGAAAACTATTCCAAGAGACCCAGTACTTC	CASGKLFQETQYF
TRBV30	TRBJ2-3	-	-	TGTGCCTGGAGTCCTAGCAGCACAGATACGCAGTATTTT	CAWSPSSTDTQYF
TRBV6-2/TRBV6-3	TRBJ1-5	TRBD1	-	TGTGCCAGCAGTTACCGCGGGACAGAGAGCAATCAGCCCCAGCATTTT	CASSYRGTESNQPQHF
TRBV5-1	TRBJ2-7	-	-	TGCGCCAGCAGCCATGGCGGGGTAGCCTACGAGCAGTACTTC	CASSHGGVAYEQYF
TRBV18	TRBJ2-1	-	-	TGTGCCAGCTCACCACCCGAGCGCAGCTCCTACAATGAGCAGTTCTTC	CASSPPERSSYNEQFF
TRBV12-3/TRBV12-4	TRBJ2-7	-	-	TGTGCCAGCACCTCCGGTCTGGCCTCCTACGAGCAGTACTTC	CASTSGLASYEQYF
TRBV2	TRBJ1-5	TRBD1	-	TGTGCCAGCAGTGCAGGGCAGGGGGCTGGTCAGCCCCAGCATTTT	CASSAGQGAGQPQHF
TRBV3-1	TRBJ1-1	-	many	TGTGCCAGCAGCCCCCCTAGGGGGGGTCAGGAGAAAGCTTTCTTT	CASSPPRGGQEKAFF
TRBV28	TRBJ2-1	TRBD2	-	TGTGCCAGCGGGTCTAGCGGGATGTACAATGAGCAGTTCTTC	CASGSSGMYNEQFF
TRBV11-2	TRBJ2-3	-	few	TGTGCCAGCAGCTTAGATGTGTTCGGGAGTGTTGGAGATACGCAGTATTTT	CASSLDVFGSVGDTQYF
TRBV25-1	TRBJ1-2	-	-	TGTGCCAGCAGTGAAGGGTTGGGGGGACTATATGGCTACACCTTC	CASSEGLGGLYGYTF
TRBV7-9	TRBJ2-1	-	few	TGTGCCAGCTTAAAGCAGGGGGGGTCCTACAATGAGCAGTTCTTC	CASLKQGGSYNEQFF
TRBV20-1	TRBJ2-1	TRBD2	few	TGCAGCCCGAAACTAGCGGGAGGAAATGAGCAGTTCTTC	CSPKLAGGNEQFF
TRBV6-5	TRBJ2-2	TRBD2	-	TGTGCCAGCAGTTACCGAGCGGGGGTGTCTTCAAACACCGGGGAGCTGTTTTTT	CASSYRAGVSSNTGELFF
TRBV15	TRBJ1-2	-	-	TGTGCCACCAGCAGAGGGGCGGGATTCTATGGCTGCACCTTC	CATSRGAGFYGCTF
TRBV10-3	TRBJ1-1	-	-	TGTGCCATCAGTCGGACAGAAATTAACACTGAAGCTTTCTTT	CAISRTEINTEAFF
TRBV20-1	TRBJ2-7	TRBD2	-	TGCAGTGCTAGAGATAGCGAGGGGGGGACTAGCGGATACAATGAGCAGTACTTC	CSARDSEGGTSGYNEQYF
TRBV29-1	TRBJ2-7	TRBD2	-	TGCAGCGTTAGACTAGCGGCCTACAATGAGCAGTACTTC	CSVRLAAYNEQYF
TRBV5-1	TRBJ2-4	-	few	TGCGCCAGCAGCGAAAATCTAGCCAAAAACATTCAGTACTTC	CASSENLAKNIQYF
TRBV20-1	TRBJ1-1	TRBD1	-	TGCAGTCCGCAGGGGGGGATGAACACTGAAGCTTTCTTT	CSPQGGMNTEAFF
TRBV5-1	TRBJ2-3	-	-	TGCGCCAGCAGCTTGGATAGACGGCTGACAGATACGCAGTATTTT	CASSLDRRLTDTQYF
TRBV12-3/TRBV12-4	TRBJ1-2	-	-	TGTGCCAGCAGTCCCCGAGGGGGGAAGCTGACTAACTATGGCTACACCTTC	CASSPRGGKLTNYGYTF
TRBV25-1	TRBJ1-2	-	-	TGTGCCAGCAGTGGTGGACAGAGCTTCTATGGCTACACCTTC	CASSGGQSFYGYTF
TRBV4-3	TRBJ2-7	TRBD1	few	TGCGCCAGCAGCCAAGACACAGGGGCTTACTCCTACGAGCAGTACTTC	CASSQDTGAYSYEQYF
TRBV7-2	TRBJ2-6	-	many	TGTGCCAGCAGGGCTTCTGGGGCCAACGTCCTGACTTTC	CASRASGANVLTF